This TCR beta chain derives from a study of blood T cell repertoires in COVID-19. The overall study: T cells, B-cell-depleted T cells, or PBMCs provided the cDNA or gDNA that served as material.

V lost 2 bases, J lost 2 bases, and 6 bases stayed unmatched. The germline V gene encodes CDR1 SGHRS and CDR2 YFSETQ. The CDR3 is made up of 15 amino acids. The protocol was immunoSEQ multiplex PCR, while the TCRdb copy is restricted to in-frame clones and leaves out a portion. The sample has 100,000 to 150,000 clones, 92% seen once. This receptor was obtained from a man over 45 with COVID-19, enrolled during active disease. Sequencing was performed on peripheral blood. The chain employs TRBV5-1 and TRBJ2-5; 7 positions match TRBD2. The CDR3: CASSFGTIIQETQYF. CDR3 nucleotides: TGCGCCAGCAGCTTCGGGACTATCATTCAAGAGACCCAGTACTTC.